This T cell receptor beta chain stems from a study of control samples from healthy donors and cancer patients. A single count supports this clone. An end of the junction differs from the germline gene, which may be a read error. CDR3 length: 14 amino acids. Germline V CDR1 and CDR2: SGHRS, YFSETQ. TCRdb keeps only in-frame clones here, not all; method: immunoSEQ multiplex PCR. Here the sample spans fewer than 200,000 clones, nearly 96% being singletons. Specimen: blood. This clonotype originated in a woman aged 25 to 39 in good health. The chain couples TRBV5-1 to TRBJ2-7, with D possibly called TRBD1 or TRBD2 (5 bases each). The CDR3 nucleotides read TGCGCCACCAGCCTGGCTGGGGGAACCGAGGGTGGGGACTTC. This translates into CATSLAGGTEGGDF.